This T cell receptor beta chain was recorded in a study of cytotoxic CD8 clonotypes in ibrutinib-treated CLL. Points from the study as a whole: Having risen at ibrutinib response, clonality had fallen back toward baseline by progression. Relative to age-matched healthy donors, clonality at baseline was higher, and it tracked circulating CD8+ T-cell counts.

As for this clone: Its antigen is not known.

V was shortened by 1 base and J by 6 bases, with 24 bases between the two germline ends. Per the germline V gene, CDR1 is SGHVS and CDR2 is FNYEAQ. This CDR3 has 18 amino acids. This table comes from immunoSEQ multiplex PCR, and its TCRdb copy is limited to in-frame clones, with some not included. The sample includes approximately 70,000 clones, 90% seen only once; the top ten take approximately 3.1%. Sequenced material: PBMCs, taken after 12 months of ibrutinib treatment. This chain connects TRBV7-6 to TRBJ1-1; tentative D call: TRBD1 (6 bases). The sequence was obtained from a human donor with chronic lymphocytic leukemia. The chain's CDR3 is CASSLVGGPGRYIPEAFF. Here the CDR3 DNA reads TGTGCCAGCAGCTTAGTCGGGGGGCCGGGACGTTATATCCCTGAAGCTTTCTTT.